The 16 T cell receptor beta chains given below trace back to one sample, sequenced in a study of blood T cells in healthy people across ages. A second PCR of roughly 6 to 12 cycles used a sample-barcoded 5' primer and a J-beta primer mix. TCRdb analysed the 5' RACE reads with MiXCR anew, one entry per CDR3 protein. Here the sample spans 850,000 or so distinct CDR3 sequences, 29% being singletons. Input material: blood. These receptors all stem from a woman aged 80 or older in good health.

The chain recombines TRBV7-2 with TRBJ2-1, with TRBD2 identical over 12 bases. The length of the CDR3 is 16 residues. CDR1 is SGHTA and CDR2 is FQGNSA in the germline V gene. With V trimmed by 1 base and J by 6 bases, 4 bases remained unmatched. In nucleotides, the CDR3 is TGTGCCAGCAGCTTAGGCCCTAGCGGGAGGGGCAATGAGCAGTTCTTC. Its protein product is CASSLGPSGRGNEQFF. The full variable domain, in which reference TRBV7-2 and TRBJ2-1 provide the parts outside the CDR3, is GAGVSQSPSNKVTEKGKDVELRCDPISGHTALYWYRQSLGQGLEFLIYFQGNSAPDKSGLPSDRFSAERTGGSVSTLTIQRTQQEDSAVYLCASSLGPSGRGNEQFFGPGTRLTVL.

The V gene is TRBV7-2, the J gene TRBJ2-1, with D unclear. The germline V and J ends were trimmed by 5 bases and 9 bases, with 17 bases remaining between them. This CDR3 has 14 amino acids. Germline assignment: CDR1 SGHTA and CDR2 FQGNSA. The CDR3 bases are TGTGCCAGCAGCCTAGAAAGCCTTTACGGTGAGCAGTTCTTC. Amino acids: CASSLESLYGEQFF.

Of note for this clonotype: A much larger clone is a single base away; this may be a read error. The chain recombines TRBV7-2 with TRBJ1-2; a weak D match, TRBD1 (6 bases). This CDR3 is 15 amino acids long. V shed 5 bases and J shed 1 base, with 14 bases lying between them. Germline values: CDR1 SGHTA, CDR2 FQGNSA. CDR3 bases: TGTGCCAGCAGCCCCGGGACAACAATTAACTATGGCTACACCTTC. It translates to CASSPGTTINYGYTF.

The CDR3 loop is CASRRGGGSEAFF. The CDR3 DNA reads TGTGCCAGCCGCAGGGGTGGCGGCTCTGAAGCTTTCTTT. This sequence joins TRBV3-1 and TRBJ1-1; D is possibly TRBD1 (6 bases). The V gene's germline CDR1 is LGHDT and CDR2 YNNKEL (reference sequence). The CDR3 runs 13 residues. V was pared by 8 bases and J by 6 bases, with 16 bases between.

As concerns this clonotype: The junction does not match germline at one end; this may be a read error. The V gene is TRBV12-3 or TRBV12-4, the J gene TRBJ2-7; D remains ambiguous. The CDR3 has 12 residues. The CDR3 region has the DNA TGTGCCAGCAATTTACACGATTACGAGCAGTACTTC. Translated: CASNLHDYEQYF.

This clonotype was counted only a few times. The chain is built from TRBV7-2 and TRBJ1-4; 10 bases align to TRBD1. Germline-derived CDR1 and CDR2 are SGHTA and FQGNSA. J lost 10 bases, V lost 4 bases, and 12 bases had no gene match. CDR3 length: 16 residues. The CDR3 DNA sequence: TGTGCCAGCAGCTCAGGGACAGGGGCTAATGATGGAAAACTGTTTTTT. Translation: CASSSGTGANDGKLFF.

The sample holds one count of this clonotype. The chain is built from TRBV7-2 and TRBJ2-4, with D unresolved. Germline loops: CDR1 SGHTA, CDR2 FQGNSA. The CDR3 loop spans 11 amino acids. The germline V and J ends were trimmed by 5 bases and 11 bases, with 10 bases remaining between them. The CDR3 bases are TGTGCCAGCAGCAGTAGTCTTGTTCAGTACTTC. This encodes CASSSSLVQYF.

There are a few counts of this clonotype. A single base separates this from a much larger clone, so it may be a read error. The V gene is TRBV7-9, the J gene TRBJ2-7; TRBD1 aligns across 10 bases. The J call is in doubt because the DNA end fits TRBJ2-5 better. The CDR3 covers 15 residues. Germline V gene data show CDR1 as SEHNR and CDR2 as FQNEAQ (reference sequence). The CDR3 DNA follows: TGTGCCAGCAGCCCCGGGACAGGGGCTTGGCAGACCCAGTACTTC. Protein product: CASSPGTGAWQTQYF.

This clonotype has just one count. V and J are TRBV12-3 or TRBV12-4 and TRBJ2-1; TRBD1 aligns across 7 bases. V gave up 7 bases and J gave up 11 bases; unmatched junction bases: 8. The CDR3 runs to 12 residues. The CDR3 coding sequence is TGTGCCAGCAACCCAAGACAGGGACAGCAGTTCTTC. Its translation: CASNPRQGQQFF.

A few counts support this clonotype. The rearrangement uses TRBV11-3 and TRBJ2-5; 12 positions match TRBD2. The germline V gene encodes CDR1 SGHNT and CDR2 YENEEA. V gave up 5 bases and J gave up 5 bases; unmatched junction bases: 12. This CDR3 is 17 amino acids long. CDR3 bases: TGTGCCAGCAGCCACGCACCCGGACTAGCGGGGAGGGAGACCCAGTACTTC. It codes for CASSHAPGLAGRETQYF.

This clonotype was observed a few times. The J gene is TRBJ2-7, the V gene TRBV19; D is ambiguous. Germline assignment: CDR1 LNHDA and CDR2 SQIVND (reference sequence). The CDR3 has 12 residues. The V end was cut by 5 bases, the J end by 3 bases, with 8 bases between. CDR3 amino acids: CASSGQDYEQYF. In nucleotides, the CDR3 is TGTGCCAGTAGTGGTCAGGACTACGAGCAGTACTTC.

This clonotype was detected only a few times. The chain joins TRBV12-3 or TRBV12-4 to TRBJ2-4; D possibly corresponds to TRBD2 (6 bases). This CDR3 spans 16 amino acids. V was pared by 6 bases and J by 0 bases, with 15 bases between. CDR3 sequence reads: CASSHWGVRAKNIQYF. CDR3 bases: TGTGCCAGCAGCCATTGGGGGGTTCGAGCCAAAAACATTCAGTACTTC.

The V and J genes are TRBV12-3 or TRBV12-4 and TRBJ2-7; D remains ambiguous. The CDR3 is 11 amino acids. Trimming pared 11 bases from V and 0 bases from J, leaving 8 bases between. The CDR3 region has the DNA TGTGCCTGCCGAATCTCCTACGAGCAGTACTTC. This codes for CACRISYEQYF.

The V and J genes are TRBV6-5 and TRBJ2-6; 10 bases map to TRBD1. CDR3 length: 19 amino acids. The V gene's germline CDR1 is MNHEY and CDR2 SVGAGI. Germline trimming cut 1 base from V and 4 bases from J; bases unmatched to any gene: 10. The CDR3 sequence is CASSYLMDRGVKGANVLTF. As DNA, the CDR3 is TGTGCCAGCAGTTACTTGATGGACAGGGGGGTCAAGGGGGCCAACGTCCTGACTTTC.

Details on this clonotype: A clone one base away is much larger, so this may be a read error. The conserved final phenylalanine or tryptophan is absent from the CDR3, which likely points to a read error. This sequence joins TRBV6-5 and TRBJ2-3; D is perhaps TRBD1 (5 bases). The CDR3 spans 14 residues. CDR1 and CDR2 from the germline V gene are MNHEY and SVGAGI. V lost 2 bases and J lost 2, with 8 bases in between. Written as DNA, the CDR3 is TGTGCCAGCAGTTACAGGGGATACACAGATACGCAGTATTGT. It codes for CASSYRGYTDTQYC.

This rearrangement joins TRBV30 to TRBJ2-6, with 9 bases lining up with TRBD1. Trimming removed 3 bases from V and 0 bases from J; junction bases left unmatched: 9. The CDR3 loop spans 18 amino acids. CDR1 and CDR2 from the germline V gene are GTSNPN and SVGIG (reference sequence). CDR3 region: CAWRGRDRVVSGANVLTF. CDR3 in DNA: TGTGCCTGGAGAGGTAGGGACAGGGTGGTCTCTGGGGCCAACGTCCTGACTTTC.